This paragraph covers one T cell receptor (beta chain) sequence. Its antigen is still unknown. This sample is drawn from a study of CD8+ T cells in alopecia areata. The overall study: For the treated group, dosing was oral tofacitinib at 5 to 10 mg twice daily. Whole-study findings and limits: Persistence in scalp and blood during tofacitinib was observed for many expanded lesional clones. How baseline CD8+ expansion relates to response remains uncertain (there was one nonresponder).

RNA was isolated and reverse transcribed to cDNA, the sequencing template. Profiling relied on immunoSEQ multiplex PCR, and the TCRdb table lists in-frame clones only, not all of them. Of about 190,000 clones listed, under 80% were seen once; the top ten hold approximately 1.3%. This sample's treatment: oral pan-JAK inhibitor, 5-10 mg twice daily. V lost 2 bases to trimming and J lost 1 base, with 5 bases between them. Per germline, CDR1 SGHTA and CDR2 FQGTGA. This CDR3 has 13 residues. The receptor was isolated from a human donor with alopecia areata. The chain uses TRBV7-3 and TRBJ1-1; D gene ambiguous. The sample consisted of CD4+ T cells sorted from blood, taken at approximately week 50, from a patient treated with tofacitinib. CDR3 region: CASSLGRNTEAFF. CDR3 in DNA: TGTGCCAGCAGCTTAGGACGGAACACTGAAGCTTTCTTT.